One sample yielded the 22 T cell receptor beta chains listed below, sequenced in a study of cytomegalovirus exposure and HLA in healthy donors (TCRdb year 2017). The method behind the library was the immunoSEQ multiplex PCR assay. In its TCRdb copy, this immuneACCESS table keeps in-frame sequences only and misses some clones. Where compared with another copy, unresolved V genes explain less than half of these, and the others have no known cause. This sample gives roughly 150,000 clones in total; 70% to 85% of them show up just once. Of the sample, 25% to 30% falls within the top ten clones. The specimen was PBMCs. The source is a man aged 25-45 years in good health and CMV-seropositive.

The V and J genes are TRBV18 and TRBJ2-5, with a weak D call TRBD1 (6 bases). The germline V gene has CDR1 KGHSH and CDR2 LQKENI. CDR3 length: 13 amino acids. V was clipped by 10 bases and J by 2 bases, with 14 bases between them. Here the CDR3 reads CATIRTEQETQYF. The CDR3 nucleotides are TGTGCCACTATTAGGACAGAACAAGAGACCCAGTACTTC.

The chain carries TRBV5-5 and TRBJ2-5; 7 nucleotides align to TRBD1. Germline loops: CDR1 SGHKS, CDR2 YYEKEE (reference sequence). V gave up 3 bases and J gave up 4 bases; unmatched junction bases: 3. The CDR3 is made up of 13 amino acids. Here the CDR3 DNA reads TGTGCCAGCAGCTCGACAGGGCGAGAGACCCAGTACTTC. Encoded protein: CASSSTGRETQYF.

The chain joins TRBV18 to TRBJ2-2; 7 bases match TRBD2. The CDR3 is 15 amino acids. V lost 5 bases to trimming and J lost 6 bases; unmatched junction nucleotides: 9. Germline V gene sequence: CDR1 KGHSH, CDR2 LQKENI. CDR3 amino acids: CASSSGLGGAGELFF. CDR3 DNA sequence: TGTGCCAGCTCATCAGGACTGGGAGGGGCCGGGGAGCTGTTTTTT. The entire variable domain, with the rest obtained from reference TRBV18 and TRBJ2-2, is as follows: NAGVMQNPRHLVRRRGQEARLRCSPMKGHSHVYWYRQLPEEGLKFMVYLQKENIIDESGMPKERFSAEFPKEGPSILRIQQVVRGDSAAYFCASSSGLGGAGELFFGEGSRLTVL.

The V gene is TRBV15, the J gene TRBJ2-7; D remains ambiguous. Trimming pared 3 bases from V and 6 bases from J, leaving 12 bases between. This CDR3 comprises 13 residues. The germline gives CDR1 LNHNV, CDR2 YYDKDF (reference sequence). For the CDR3, the DNA is TGTGCCACCAGCAGGGCCTACGGGTTCGAGCAGTACTTC. Translated: CATSRAYGFEQYF.

This clone was seen more than once but under ten times. The chain couples TRBV9 to TRBJ1-5; D is uncertain. CDR1 is SGDLS, CDR2 YYNGEE, per germline. The V end lost 0 bases, the J end lost 3 bases, and 10 bases lay between the germline ends. The CDR3 has 15 amino acids. DNA for the CDR3: TGTGCCAGCAGCGTAGAAGGCGGTTTCAATCAGCCCCAGCATTTT. Encoded protein: CASSVEGGFNQPQHF.

The chain combines TRBV29-1 with TRBJ1-2; D unclear. Trimming removed 1 base at V and 8 bases at J, with 11 bases between. Germline V gene lookup returns CDR1 SQVTM and CDR2 ANQGSEA. The CDR3 is made up of 12 amino acids. Here the CDR3 DNA reads TGCAGCGTTGAAGGGGTCGGGAGAGGCTACACCTTC. Translating gives CSVEGVGRGYTF.

This sequence joins TRBV5-1 and TRBJ1-1; 7 bases map to TRBD1. With 8 bases clipped from V and 5 bases from J, the junction kept 6 bases outside the gene matches. The germline gives CDR1 SGHRS, CDR2 YFSETQ. This CDR3 region has 12 residues. For the CDR3, the DNA is TGCGCCAGTTCTCCCAGGGGGACTGAAGCTTTCTTT. Its protein is CASSPRGTEAFF.

V is TRBV6-1 and J is TRBJ2-5; 11 nucleotides match TRBD2. The V and J ends lost 1 base and 2 bases, in that order; junction bases with no gene match: 3. Germline CDR1 MNHNS, CDR2 SASEGT. This CDR3 is 16 amino acids long. CDR3: CASSEELAGVQETQYF. DNA of the CDR3: TGTGCCAGCAGTGAAGAACTAGCGGGAGTTCAAGAGACCCAGTACTTC.

V is TRBV7-2 and J is TRBJ2-1, with D perhaps matching TRBD2 (5 bases). The CDR3 runs 14 residues. The V and J ends lost 0 bases and 7 bases respectively, with 10 bases between them. CDR1 and CDR2 (germline): SGHTA, FQGNSA. The CDR3 DNA is TGTGCCAGCAGCTTAGCGGGAGTTTTGAATGAGCAGTTCTTC. Translating it yields CASSLAGVLNEQFF.

The rearrangement joins TRBV7-9 to TRBJ2-6, with 13 bases fitting TRBD2. This CDR3 is built from 18 residues. Germline CDR1 SEHNR, CDR2 FQNEAQ (reference sequence). Trimming removed 5 bases from V and 0 bases from J; junction bases left unmatched: 4. The CDR3 sequence: CASSPRLAGGSGANVLTF. The CDR3 bases are TGTGCCAGCAGCCCCCGACTAGCGGGGGGCTCTGGGGCCAACGTCCTGACTTTC. The entire variable domain, with the rest obtained from reference TRBV7-9 and TRBJ2-6, is as follows: DTGVSQNPRHKITKRGQNVTFRCDPISEHNRLYWYRQTLGQGPEFLTYFQNEAQLEKSRLLSDRFSAERPKGSFSTLEIQRTEQGDSAMYLCASSPRLAGGSGANVLTFGAGSRLTVL.

V is TRBV7-2 and J is TRBJ2-7; 12 bases agree with TRBD2. J gave up 7 bases and V 1 base, and 5 bases lay outside the gene matches. Germline V gene sequence: CDR1 SGHTA, CDR2 FQGNSA. The CDR3 consists of 15 residues. The CDR3 loop reads CASSLGLAGGREQYF. The CDR3 coding sequence is TGTGCCAGCAGCTTAGGGCTAGCGGGGGGGCGAGAGCAGTACTTC.

The chain is built from TRBV5-4 and TRBJ2-3; 9 bases align to TRBD2. The germline CDR1 and CDR2 sequences are SGHNT and YYREEE (reference sequence). V was pared by 4 bases and J by 6 bases, with 9 bases of the junction left unmatched. The length of the CDR3 is 15 residues. Here the CDR3 DNA reads TGTGCCAGCAGCGCCCCGCGGGAGGGCCGGGATACGCAGTATTTT. Encoded protein: CASSAPREGRDTQYF.

This chain uses TRBV6-1 with TRBJ2-7; TRBD1 agrees at 8 bases. This CDR3 contains 14 residues. V lost 7 bases to trimming and J lost 7 bases; unmatched junction nucleotides: 12. Germline CDR1 and CDR2: MNHNS and SASEGT. CDR3 loop: CASTFGGQELEQYF. The CDR3 DNA follows: TGTGCCAGCACCTTCGGGGGACAGGAGCTTGAGCAGTACTTC.

V usage is TRBV5-8 and J usage is TRBJ1-1; 10 bases align to TRBD1. This CDR3 region has 15 residues. V shed 4 bases, J shed 1 base, and the junction held 4 bases outside the gene matches. CDR1 is SGHTS and CDR2 is YDEGEE in the germline V gene. The DNA of the CDR3 is TGTGCCAGCAGCAAGGGACAGGGGACGAACACTGAAGCTTTCTTT. Its translation is CASSKGQGTNTEAFF. Using reference TRBV5-8 and TRBJ1-1 for the parts outside the CDR3, the full variable domain is EAGVTQSPTHLIKTRGQQATLRCSPISGHTSVYWYQQALGLGLQFLLWYDEGEERNRGNFPPRFSGRQFPNYSSELNVNALELEDSALYLCASSKGQGTNTEAFFGQGTRLTVV.

This chain joins TRBV7-2 and TRBJ1-2; D remains unclear. Germline V CDR1 and CDR2: SGHTA, FQGNSA. V lost 1 base, J lost 6 bases, and 9 bases lay in between. The CDR3 contains 13 residues. CDR3 bases: TGTGCCAGCAGCTTAGTTGAGGGAGATGGCTACACCTTC. It yields the protein CASSLVEGDGYTF.

This chain links TRBV19 with TRBJ2-1; 8 bases fit TRBD2. Losses at the gene ends were 7 bases for V and 4 bases for J; bases not matched to a gene: 3. The CDR3 is 13 residues long. From germline, CDR1 is LNHDA and CDR2 SQIVND (reference sequence). Here the CDR3 reads CASKASGYNEQFF. The CDR3 nucleotides read TGTGCCAGTAAAGCTAGCGGGTACAATGAGCAGTTCTTC.

The chain joins TRBV27 to TRBJ1-5; possible D gene TRBD1, 6 bases. Trimming removed 0 bases from V and 4 bases from J, with 16 bases in between. CDR3 size: 17 residues. Germline V gene sequence: CDR1 MNHEY, CDR2 SMNVEV (reference sequence). DNA of the CDR3: TGTGCCAGCAGTTTATCGGGGAACACAGGGTTTAATCAGCCCCAGCATTTT. Translated: CASSLSGNTGFNQPQHF.

This chain joins TRBV30 and TRBJ2-7; tentatively, D is TRBD1 (6 bases). Trimming took 4 bases from V and 5 from J, leaving 12 bases between them. Germline assignment: CDR1 GTSNPN and CDR2 SVGIG (reference sequence). This CDR3 comprises 12 residues. CDR3 in amino acids: CAWNPRGDEQYF. The CDR3 coding sequence is TGTGCCTGGAACCCCAGGGGTGACGAGCAGTACTTC.

This clone was detected once. The chain has TRBV5-1 and TRBJ1-3, with D possibly matching TRBD1 (5 bases). The V gene's germline CDR1 is SGHRS and CDR2 YFSETQ. V lost 1 base and J 4 bases, leaving 9 bases between the germline ends. This CDR3 contains 14 residues. CDR3 sequence (DNA): TGCGCCAGCAGCTTGAGCCGGGGGGGAAACACCATATATTTT. This codes for CASSLSRGGNTIYF. Complete variable domain (other parts from reference TRBV5-1 and TRBJ1-3): KAGVTQTPRYLIKTRGQQVTLSCSPISGHRSVSWYQQTPGQGLQFLFEYFSETQRNKGNFPGRFSGRQFSNSRSEMNVSTLELGDSALYLCASSLSRGGNTIYFGEGSWLTVV.

The V call is TRBV7-2, the J call TRBJ1-1; 8 bases align to TRBD1. This CDR3 region has 13 residues. The germline CDR1 and CDR2 sequences are SGHTA and FQGNSA. V was pared by 6 bases and J by 4 bases, with 4 bases of the junction left unmatched. The CDR3 sequence: CASRGRGPTEAFF. The CDR3, as DNA: TGTGCCAGCAGGGGCAGGGGGCCCACTGAAGCTTTCTTT.

The CDR3 bases are TGCGCCAGCACGAAGACTGGGAATGAAAAACTGTTTTTT. It is translated as CASTKTGNEKLFF. J is TRBJ1-4 and V is TRBV5-1; no definite D call. Germline CDR1 is SGHRS and CDR2 is YFSETQ. The ends were cut back, 6 bases at V and 5 bases at J, with 11 bases in the middle. The length of the CDR3 is 13 residues. The entire variable domain, with the rest obtained from reference TRBV5-1 and TRBJ1-4, is as follows: KAGVTQTPRYLIKTRGQQVTLSCSPISGHRSVSWYQQTPGQGLQFLFEYFSETQRNKGNFPGRFSGRQFSNSRSEMNVSTLELGDSALYLCASTKTGNEKLFFGSGTQLSVL.

The sample holds many counts of this clone. The chain links TRBV7-9 to TRBJ2-1, with TRBD1 as a possible D gene (9 bases). The CDR3 is 16 residues long. The V and J ends lost 3 bases and 8 bases respectively, with 20 bases between them. Germline V gene sequence: CDR1 SEHNR, CDR2 FQNEAQ (reference sequence). The chain's CDR3 is CASSFPGGTGRYEQFF. The DNA of the CDR3 is TGTGCCAGCAGCTTCCCGGGGGGGACAGGGAGGTATGAGCAGTTCTTC.